This record concerns one TCR beta chain sequence. The antigen is undetermined. The junction departs from the called germline gene at one end, perhaps through a read error. This record comes from a study of tumor-infiltrating lymphocytes in primary liver carcinoma. Study-wide results and caveats: Bulk samples went unsorted, so CD4+ and CD8+ repertoires were not compared. Tumor-adjacent and tumor-blood pairs shared a smaller degree of overlap than tumor region pairs.

TCR beta cDNA was prepared out of about 530 ng total RNA by means of a constant-region primer. A slightly modified ARM-PCR protocol with three nested multiplex PCR rounds produced these TCR beta libraries. TRBV1-TRBV30 forward primers paired with a C-beta reverse primer drove the first two PCR rounds, around 9 cycles each. TCRdb re-analysed the multiplex PCR reads in MiXCR, keeping a single row per CDR3 protein. The sample lists roughly 180,000 distinct CDR3 sequences, over 45% occurring once. Unsorted whole blood supplied the RNA, and germline DNA was extracted too. The CDR3 runs to 13 residues. From germline, CDR1 is SGHAT and CDR2 FQNNGV.

The J gene is TRBJ1-2, the V gene TRBV11-2, with no clear D. The specimen sequenced was peripheral blood. This clonotype was sampled from a man aged 40-55 years with primary liver carcinoma and hepatitis B virus infection. The DNA of the CDR3 is TGTGCCATCAGCTTATCGGTTGACTATGGCTACACCTTC. It specifies CAISLSVDYGYTF.